Shown below are 26 T cell receptor beta chains from a single sample sequenced in a study of blood T cell repertoires in COVID-19. The data were produced by immunoSEQ multiplex PCR, yet TCRdb's version contains in-frame clones alone and is incomplete. The sample shows around 260,000 clones, about four fifths of them seen only once. The specimen sequenced was peripheral blood. These receptors all come from a person aged 65 to 85 with COVID-19, enrolled during active disease.

In this sample, this clone turned up once. The chain couples TRBV7-9 to TRBJ1-2, with 11 positions matching TRBD1. The CDR3 consists of 15 residues. Germline CDR1 and CDR2: SEHNR and FQNEAQ (reference sequence). V shed 5 bases and J 9 bases; nucleotides not matched to a gene: 11. In nucleotides, the CDR3 is TGTGCCAGCAGCCTAATGTCGGGGACAGGGGGACGCTACACCTTC. This encodes CASSLMSGTGGRYTF.

The gene calls are TRBV20-1 and TRBJ2-5, with 7 bases that match TRBD1. Germline assignment: CDR1 DFQATT and CDR2 SNEGSKA (reference sequence). Trimming took 3 bases from V and 5 from J; bases not matched to a gene: 9. The CDR3 contains 14 residues. CDR3 nucleotide sequence: TGCAGTGCTAGTGCTCCGACAGGGCTGGAGACCCAGTACTTC. It specifies CSASAPTGLETQYF.

The rearrangement joins TRBV18 to TRBJ2-1; 14 bases map to TRBD2. Trimming removed 1 base from V and 9 bases from J; junction bases left unmatched: 8. CDR1 and CDR2 from the germline V gene are KGHSH and LQKENI. This CDR3 comprises 17 residues. CDR3 residues: CASSPQMGLAGAGEQFF. The CDR3 DNA is TGTGCCAGCTCACCACAAATGGGACTAGCGGGAGCTGGTGAGCAGTTCTTC.

The table lists this clone with a few counts. This chain links TRBV14 with TRBJ1-1; no clear D gene. V was shortened by 0 bases and J by 4 bases, with 12 bases between the two germline ends. The germline gives CDR1 SGHDN, CDR2 FVKESK. The CDR3 has 15 residues. This chain's CDR3 is CASSQDWSPSTEAFF. Here the CDR3 DNA reads TGTGCCAGCAGCCAAGACTGGTCACCGAGCACTGAAGCTTTCTTT. Variable domain in full (rest from reference TRBV14 and TRBJ1-1): EAGVTQFPSHSVIEKGQTVTLRCDPISGHDNLYWYRRVMGKEIKFLLHFVKESKQDESGMPNNRFLAERTGGTYSTLKVQPAELEDSGVYFCASSQDWSPSTEAFFGQGTRLTVV.

The DNA of the CDR3 is TGTGCCAGCAGCTTGGGACAGGGACCCCCCCTAGACGAGCAGTACTTC. Translation: CASSLGQGPPLDEQYF. V is TRBV13 and J is TRBJ2-7; 9 bases map to TRBD1. CDR1 is PRHDT, CDR2 FYEKMQ, per germline (reference sequence). The length of the CDR3 is 16 residues. Losses at the gene ends were 3 bases for V and 5 bases for J; bases not matched to a gene: 11.

Worth noting for this clone: A read error may be the cause here, since a much bigger clone is one base away. The same CDR3 arises from other DNA sequences in this sample as well. The chain links TRBV27 to TRBJ2-7, with 7 bases matching TRBD1. Germline CDR1 MNHEY, CDR2 SMNVEV (reference sequence). This CDR3 region has 13 residues. Written as DNA, the CDR3 is TGTGCTAGCAGTTTATCACAGGGGTACGAGCAGTACTTC. This gives the protein CASSLSQGYEQYF.

The chain recombines TRBV27 with TRBJ2-1, with TRBD2 matching over 9 bases. The CDR3 totals 15 residues. With V trimmed by 0 bases and J by 7 bases, 4 bases remained unmatched. Germline CDR1 is MNHEY and CDR2 is SMNVEV (reference sequence). In DNA form, the CDR3 reads TGTGCCAGCAGTTTATCGCTAGCGGGAATGAATGAGCAGTTCTTC. This codes for CASSLSLAGMNEQFF.

The table lists this clone with a few counts. This chain joins TRBV5-1 and TRBJ2-7; 7 bases agree with TRBD1. Germline lookup yields CDR1 SGHRS and CDR2 YFSETQ. The CDR3 runs 14 residues. V shed 4 bases, J shed 0 bases, and the junction held 4 bases outside the gene matches. CDR3 bases: TGCGCCAGCAGCGTAGACAGGGACTCCTACGAGCAGTACTTC. This codes for CASSVDRDSYEQYF.

A word on this clone: Germline and junction disagree at one end, which may indicate a read error. The chain combines TRBV5-4 with TRBJ2-7, with a possible D match to TRBD2 (5 bases). Germline V lookup: CDR1 SGHNT, CDR2 YYREEE (reference sequence). The length of the CDR3 is 14 residues. The CDR3 reads CASRLDSISYEQYF. CDR3 DNA sequence: TGTGCCAGCAGATTGGACTCAATCTCCTACGAGCAGTACTTC. The variable domain in full, with the rest retrieved from reference TRBV5-4 and TRBJ2-7, is ETGVTQSPTHLIKTRGQQVTLRCSSQSGHNTVSWYQQALGQGPQFIFQYYREEENGRGNFPPRFSGLQFPNYSSELNVNALELDDSALYLCASRLDSISYEQYFGPGTRLTVT.

The J gene is TRBJ2-1, the V gene TRBV9, with 9 bases identical to TRBD2. With 0 bases clipped from V and 8 bases from J, the junction kept 9 bases outside the gene matches. The CDR3 has 16 amino acids. Per germline, CDR1 SGDLS and CDR2 YYNGEE. The chain's CDR3 is CASSVAGRGGPYEQFF. Here the CDR3 DNA reads TGTGCCAGCAGCGTAGCGGGGCGGGGGGGCCCCTATGAGCAGTTCTTC.

This chain links TRBV2 with TRBJ2-5; 7 bases match TRBD2. V shed 6 bases and J 9 bases; nucleotides not matched to a gene: 16. Germline CDR1 and CDR2: SNHLY and FYNNEI. This CDR3 has 15 amino acids. This chain's CDR3 is CASSADWGGGVAQYF. In nucleotides, the CDR3 is TGTGCCAGCAGCGCGGACTGGGGGGGTGGAGTGGCCCAGTACTTC.

The genes are TRBV24-1 and TRBJ1-2; tentatively, D is TRBD1 (6 bases). The length of the CDR3 is 13 residues. Trimming removed 4 bases from V and 5 bases from J, with 10 bases in between. Germline CDR1 KGHDR, CDR2 SFDVKD. This chain's CDR3 is CATSETGWYGYTF. DNA for the CDR3: TGTGCCACCAGTGAAACAGGGTGGTATGGCTACACCTTC.

This clone was detected only once. The chain carries TRBV28 and TRBJ1-4; the D gene is possibly TRBD1 (6 bases). V was shortened by 6 bases and J by 7 bases, with 18 bases between the two germline ends. The germline V gene encodes CDR1 MDHEN and CDR2 SYDVKM. The CDR3 covers 15 residues. In DNA, the CDR3 is TGTGCCAGCAGAGCCATCAGGGACAAGGCTGAAAAACTGTTTTTT. Translating gives CASRAIRDKAEKLFF.

CDR3 in amino acids: CASSWRADGELFF. The CDR3 coding sequence is TGTGCCAGCAGCTGGAGGGCCGACGGGGAGCTGTTTTTT. This chain joins TRBV7-2 and TRBJ2-2; tentatively, D is TRBD2 (6 bases). Trimming shortened V by 4 bases and J by 7 bases, and 10 bases separated the two germline ends. This CDR3 region has 13 residues. The germline CDR1 and CDR2 sequences are SGHTA and FQGNSA. Drawing the rest from reference TRBV7-2 and TRBJ2-2, the complete variable domain is GAGVSQSPSNKVTEKGKDVELRCDPISGHTALYWYRQSLGQGLEFLIYFQGNSAPDKSGLPSDRFSAERTGGSVSTLTIQRTQQEDSAVYLCASSWRADGELFFGEGSRLTVL.

CDR3 sequence reads: CASKEIGAPGILANTEAFF. CDR3 coding DNA: TGTGCCAGCAAAGAAATAGGCGCCCCAGGGATCCTCGCGAACACTGAAGCTTTCTTT. The rearrangement uses TRBV27 and TRBJ1-1; the D gene is possibly TRBD1 (5 bases). This CDR3 comprises 19 residues. V was clipped by 7 bases and J by 1 base, with 28 bases between them. Per germline, CDR1 MNHEY and CDR2 SMNVEV (reference sequence).

V is TRBV7-2 and J is TRBJ1-2; D uncertain. V lost 6 bases and J 4 bases, leaving 18 bases between the germline ends. The CDR3 spans 15 residues. The germline CDR1 and CDR2 sequences are SGHTA and FQGNSA. Here the CDR3 reads CASSFPGRDLYGYTF. The CDR3 nucleotides read TGTGCCAGCAGTTTCCCCGGGAGAGATCTCTATGGCTACACCTTC.

The J gene is TRBJ2-2, the V gene TRBV11-2, with a weak D call TRBD2 (5 bases). Trimming removed 3 bases from V and 0 bases from J, with 8 bases in between. The CDR3 spans 15 residues. Germline values: CDR1 SGHAT, CDR2 FQNNGV. The CDR3 DNA reads as TGTGCCAGCAGCTTTGGGAGATCGAACACCGGGGAGCTGTTTTTT. As protein: CASSFGRSNTGELFF. The full variable domain, rest sourced from reference TRBV11-2 and TRBJ2-2, is EAGVAQSPRYKIIEKRQSVAFWCNPISGHATLYWYQQILGQGPKLLIQFQNNGVVDDSQLPKDRFSAERLKGVDSTLKIQPAKLEDSAVYLCASSFGRSNTGELFFGEGSRLTVL.

The genes are TRBV5-1 and TRBJ2-1, with 13 bases aligning to TRBD2. With V trimmed by 4 bases and J by 12 bases, 13 bases remained unmatched. The CDR3 is 16 residues long. Germline CDR1 is SGHRS and CDR2 is YFSETQ. CDR3 residues: CASSPRTSGSTLVQFF. CDR3 sequence (DNA): TGCGCCAGCAGCCCCCGGACTAGCGGGAGCACTCTTGTGCAGTTCTTC.

The V gene is TRBV10-3, the J gene TRBJ2-7, with TRBD2 identical over 10 bases. V gave up 10 bases and J gave up 7 bases; unmatched junction bases: 10. CDR3 length: 13 amino acids. Germline V gene sequence: CDR1 ENHRY, CDR2 SYGVKD. DNA for the CDR3: TGTGCCACTGTTGCTAGCGGGAGCATTGAGCAGTACTTC. Translation: CATVASGSIEQYF.

This chain connects TRBV18 to TRBJ1-4; TRBD1 agrees at 8 bases. Germline lookup yields CDR1 KGHSH and CDR2 LQKENI. The CDR3 consists of 14 residues. The trim removed 6 bases at V and 8 bases at J, leaving 8 bases unmatched. CDR3 region: CASSQTTGVEKLFF. For the CDR3, the DNA is TGTGCCAGCTCCCAAACGACAGGGGTCGAAAAACTGTTTTTT.

Only a few counts were recorded for this clone. The V call is TRBV12-3 or TRBV12-4, the J call TRBJ2-5; 7 bases are a match to TRBD1. V shed 5 bases, J shed 5 bases, and the junction held 5 bases outside the gene matches. The CDR3 sequence is 13 residues long. The CDR3 protein is CASSKTGMETQYF. CDR3 nucleotides: TGTGCCAGCAGTAAGACAGGGATGGAGACCCAGTACTTC.

The chain links TRBV9 to TRBJ1-2; TRBD1 is a possible D gene (5 bases). CDR1 SGDLS and CDR2 YYNGEE come from the germline V gene. CDR3 length equals 14 residues. Trimming took off 0 bases at V and 4 bases at J, with 10 bases between the two ends. The CDR3 DNA reads TGTGCCAGCAGCGTAGGACAGACCTCCTATGGCTACACCTTC. Its translation: CASSVGQTSYGYTF.

The V and J genes are TRBV2 and TRBJ2-4; 7 nucleotides line up with TRBD2. CDR3 length equals 16 residues. Per the germline V gene, CDR1 is SNHLY and CDR2 is FYNNEI. V dropped 7 bases and J dropped 7; count of bases not matched to a gene: 16. The CDR3 loop reads CASTTYSGTGGNIQYF. For the CDR3, the DNA is TGTGCCAGCACCACTTACTCCGGGACGGGGGGTAACATTCAGTACTTC. The full variable domain, completed using reference TRBV2 and TRBJ2-4, is EPEVTQTPSHQVTQMGQEVILRCVPISNHLYFYWYRQILGQKVEFLVSFYNNEISEKSEIFDDQFSVERPDGSNFTLKIRSTKLEDSAMYFCASTTYSGTGGNIQYFGAGTRLSVL.

The chain links TRBV5-4 to TRBJ2-2, with 8 nucleotides matching TRBD2. The CDR3 is 16 residues long. Per the germline V gene, CDR1 is SGHNT and CDR2 is YYREEE (reference sequence). V lost 0 bases, J lost 4 bases, and 5 bases stayed unmatched. The CDR3 here is CASSLGGGGFTGELFF. Here the CDR3 DNA reads TGTGCCAGCAGCTTGGGTGGCGGGGGGTTCACCGGGGAGCTGTTTTTT.

The rearrangement joins TRBV7-2 to TRBJ2-7, with 7 positions matching TRBD2. This CDR3 is built from 17 residues. Unmatched junction bases numbered 11, after V lost 1 base and J lost 2 bases. Germline CDR1 reads SGHTA; CDR2 reads FQGNSA. Here the CDR3 reads CASSLVGGGSPTYEQYF. DNA of the CDR3: TGTGCCAGCAGCTTAGTGGGGGGGGGATCCCCAACCTACGAGCAGTACTTC. Drawing the rest from reference TRBV7-2 and TRBJ2-7, the complete variable domain is GAGVSQSPSNKVTEKGKDVELRCDPISGHTALYWYRQSLGQGLEFLIYFQGNSAPDKSGLPSDRFSAERTGGSVSTLTIQRTQQEDSAVYLCASSLVGGGSPTYEQYFGPGTRLTVT.

This clone appeared a single time. The CDR3 bases are TGTGCCAGCACCGTACAGGGGTCGATTAATTCACCCCTCCACTTT. This translates into CASTVQGSINSPLHF. This chain joins TRBV6-6 and TRBJ1-6, with 7 nucleotides matching TRBD1. The trim removed 7 bases at V and 6 bases at J, leaving 9 bases unmatched. CDR1 and CDR2 (germline): MNHNY, SVGAGI (reference sequence). There are 15 residues in the CDR3.